This TCR beta chain stems from a study of cytomegalovirus exposure and HLA in healthy donors. This clone was detected once. Its cognate antigen is unknown. The CDR3 consists of 16 residues. Study findings and constraints: It was in a later analysis that TCR association rates were seen to vary by HLA locus, highest for DRB1 and lowest for HLA-C.

The PCR had 60 Vbeta and 13 Jbeta primers. Data came from immunoSEQ multiplex PCR; TCRdb stores just in-frame clones and leaves some out. The sample holds approximately 110,000 clones, 60% to 80% seen once. Source material: PBMCs. This TCR was recovered from a young man in good health and CMV-seropositive. The chain links TRBV12-1 to TRBJ1-4; TRBD1, the table's D call, lacks a check against the DNA. TRBV12-1 is noted as a pseudogene. The CDR3 bases are TGTGCCAGCAGTCATGGCCGACAGCGACTTAATGAAAAACTGTTTTTT. It codes for CASSHGRQRLNEKLFF.